This T cell receptor beta chain was found in a study of T cell repertoires in cytomegalovirus infection. Overall study: CMV infection together with matching HLA type was indicated by public TCR beta signatures.

The CDR3 covers 16 residues. Germline assignment: CDR1 MNHNS and CDR2 SASEGT. V was shortened by 3 bases and J by 1 base, with 13 bases between the two germline ends. MiXCR, applied by TCRdb to the reads, yields one record per CDR3 protein. In the table there are approximately 280,000 distinct CDR3 sequences, around 20% of which are singletons. Note on this clonotype: Its antigen remains unidentified.

The chain links TRBV6-1 to TRBJ1-5, with a tentative D call TRBD1 (6 bases). This clonotype was sampled from a human donor in good health (CMV status not recorded). Some clones in this sample may be carry-over from other donors' samples. The source material was cultured PBMCs, sampled from culture after CMV antigen stimulation. For the CDR3, the DNA is TGTGCCAGCAGTGATCAGGGGACCCGGAGCAATCAGCCCCAGCATTTT. It is translated as CASSDQGTRSNQPQHF.